Presented here are 7 T cell receptor beta chains from one specimen sequenced in a study of blood T cell repertoires in COVID-19. Data came from immunoSEQ multiplex PCR; TCRdb stores just in-frame clones and leaves some out. The sample lists some 200,000 clones, around 80% occurring once. The specimen sequenced was peripheral blood. The source of these receptors is a woman aged 35 to 49 with acute or convalescent COVID-19.

V is TRBV11-2 and J is TRBJ1-1; 7 bases agree with TRBD1. CDR3 length: 16 amino acids. V was clipped by 5 bases and J by 0 bases; unmatched bases: 9. CDR1 is SGHAT and CDR2 is FQNNGV in the germline V gene. DNA for the CDR3: TGTGCCAGCAGCCGCAGACAGGGCGACATGAACACTGAAGCTTTCTTT. It codes for CASSRRQGDMNTEAFF.

V usage is TRBV3-1 (or the pseudogene TRBV3-2) and J usage is TRBJ2-7, with 9 bases that match TRBD1. The germline V gene has CDR1 LGHDT and CDR2 YNNKEL (reference sequence). The CDR3 covers 16 residues. J lost 1 base, V lost 3 bases, and 7 bases had no gene match. As DNA, the CDR3 is TGTGCCAGCAGCCAGGACAGGGGTTTCTCGTCCTACGAGCAGTACTTC. Translation: CASSQDRGFSSYEQYF.

The chain has TRBV30 and TRBJ1-2; D gene ambiguous. The CDR3 runs 13 residues. V shed 4 bases and J shed 1 base, with 10 bases lying between them. Germline CDR1 is GTSNPN and CDR2 is SVGIG (reference sequence). CDR3 coding DNA: TGTGCCTGGAACCCCGGGAATAACTATGGCTACACCTTC. Translated: CAWNPGNNYGYTF.

V gene TRBV20-1 combines with J gene TRBJ1-4, with 8 bases lining up with TRBD1. V trimming: 3 bases; J trimming: 5 bases; junction bases outside the gene matches: 17. Looked up from germline, CDR1 is DFQATT and CDR2 is SNEGSKA (reference sequence). The CDR3 is made up of 18 amino acids. This chain's CDR3 is CSASIPTGVSGINEKLFF. In DNA form, the CDR3 reads TGCAGTGCTAGTATACCGACAGGGGTCTCGGGCATAAATGAAAAACTGTTTTTT.

J is TRBJ1-1 and V is TRBV2, with D uncertain. Trimming removed 5 bases from V and 1 base from J, with 8 bases in between. The CDR3 totals 13 residues. Germline CDR1 reads SNHLY; CDR2 reads FYNNEI. In DNA form, the CDR3 reads TGTGCCAGCAGTCCGCGACAGAACACTGAAGCTTTCTTT. Translation gives CASSPRQNTEAFF. Supplemented by reference TRBV2 and TRBJ1-1, the full variable domain reads EPEVTQTPSHQVTQMGQEVILRCVPISNHLYFYWYRQILGQKVEFLVSFYNNEISEKSEIFDDQFSVERPDGSNFTLKIRSTKLEDSAMYFCASSPRQNTEAFFGQGTRLTVV.

The chain employs TRBV5-5 and TRBJ2-1; 10 nucleotides align to TRBD1. The trim removed 2 bases at V and 14 bases at J, leaving 7 bases unmatched. Per germline, CDR1 SGHKS and CDR2 YYEKEE (reference sequence). The CDR3 is 13 amino acids. This CDR3 is CASSLFTGTGEFF. The CDR3 nucleotides are TGTGCCAGCAGCTTATTTACAGGGACAGGGGAGTTCTTC.

This clone turned up a few times. This chain uses TRBV3-1 (or the pseudogene TRBV3-2) with TRBJ2-7; D remains unclear. V was cut by 0 bases and J by 6 bases, with 12 bases left in between. Germline V gives CDR1 LGHDT, CDR2 YNNKEL (reference sequence). The CDR3 totals 14 residues. CDR3: CASSQDRLVGEQYF. The CDR3, as DNA: TGTGCCAGCAGCCAAGATCGGTTGGTTGGCGAGCAGTACTTC.